One and the same sample provided the 18 T cell receptor beta chains below, sequenced in a study of cytomegalovirus exposure and HLA in healthy donors. Sequencing was performed with immunoSEQ multiplex PCR; in TCRdb, only in-frame clones are kept and a portion is missing. The sample lists about 120,000 clones; approximately 89% were seen once. The sample comprised PBMCs. The source is a woman aged 18-29 years in good health and CMV-seronegative.

The sample holds one count of this clone. The chain employs TRBV19 and TRBJ2-1, with 7 positions matching TRBD1. Germline CDR1 and CDR2: LNHDA and SQIVND (reference sequence). This CDR3 is built from 16 residues. The V and J ends lost 3 bases and 5 bases, in that order; junction bases with no gene match: 10. CDR3 residues: CASSIVDRDFNNEQFF. In DNA form, the CDR3 reads TGTGCCAGTAGTATTGTTGACAGGGATTTTAACAATGAGCAGTTCTTC.

The chain has TRBV28 and TRBJ1-2; D is ambiguous. The germline V gene encodes CDR1 MDHEN and CDR2 SYDVKM. The CDR3 extends over 14 amino acids. The V end lost 7 bases, the J end lost 5 bases, and 17 bases lay between the germline ends. The CDR3 reads CASTSLGGRYGYTF. In DNA, the CDR3 is TGTGCCAGCACGTCTCTAGGCGGGAGGTATGGCTACACCTTC.

The chain couples TRBV4-1 to TRBJ1-2; TRBD1 aligns across 7 bases. V was pared by 4 bases and J by 8 bases, with 10 bases of the junction left unmatched. This CDR3 contains 14 residues. Germline values: CDR1 MGHRA, CDR2 YSYEKL. For the CDR3, the DNA is TGCGCCAGCAGCCCCAGGGGGGCAGGGTTCGGCTACACCTTC. Translation: CASSPRGAGFGYTF.

The rearrangement links TRBV30 to TRBJ2-5, with a tentative D call TRBD1 (7 bases). This CDR3 is 15 amino acids long. The germline V and J ends were trimmed by 2 bases and 5 bases, with 18 bases remaining between them. Germline CDR1 reads GTSNPN; CDR2 reads SVGIG (reference sequence). This CDR3 is CAWSQLLRGRETQYF. CDR3 bases: TGTGCCTGGAGTCAGCTTCTCAGGGGGAGGGAGACCCAGTACTTC.

The chain employs TRBV5-1 and TRBJ1-3, with 10 nucleotides matching TRBD1. This CDR3 has 17 residues. Germline CDR1 and CDR2: SGHRS and YFSETQ. The V segment lost 1 base and the J segment 4 bases; nucleotides outside the gene matches: 8. The CDR3 DNA reads TGCGCCAGCAGCTTGCTACCGGGACAGGGGTCGGGAAACACCATATATTTT. This encodes CASSLLPGQGSGNTIYF.

V usage is TRBV1 and J usage is TRBJ2-1; whether TRBD2, the table's D call, matches the DNA was not checked. TRBV1 is a known pseudogene. This CDR3 has 17 amino acids. CDR3 in DNA: TGCACCAGCAGCCAAGTTGCGGGAGCGCCTGTCTACAATGAGCAGTTCTTC. Translating it yields CTSSQVAGAPVYNEQFF.

V and J are TRBV7-8 and TRBJ2-4, with 9 bases identical to TRBD1. The CDR3 extends over 15 amino acids. From germline, CDR1 is SGHVS and CDR2 FQNEAQ. V was pared by 6 bases and J by 5 bases, with 8 bases of the junction left unmatched. The chain's CDR3 is CASRPGTGYQNIQYF. CDR3 in DNA: TGTGCCAGCAGGCCCGGGACAGGGTACCAAAACATTCAGTACTTC.

The chain has TRBV2 and TRBJ2-5; 11 nucleotides align to TRBD2. Judging by the DNA end, TRBJ2-7 fits better; the J call may be wrong. This CDR3 has 15 residues. Germline CDR1 reads SNHLY; CDR2 reads FYNNEI. CDR3 protein: CALTPSGGRSYEQYF. The CDR3 DNA is TGTGCCTTAACTCCTAGCGGGGGGCGATCCTACGAGCAGTACTTC.

This clone showed up just once. This chain connects TRBV15 to TRBJ2-5, with 15 positions matching TRBD2. Trimming took 3 bases from V and 4 from J; bases not matched to a gene: 9. This CDR3 comprises 18 residues. CDR1 and CDR2 (germline): LNHNV, YYDKDF (reference sequence). CDR3 residues: CATSRGLAGGLGGETQYF. CDR3 in DNA: TGTGCCACCAGCAGGGGACTAGCGGGGGGCCTCGGAGGAGAGACCCAGTACTTC.

The table lists this clone with a few counts. The rearrangement links TRBV27 to TRBJ1-5; TRBD1 aligns across 8 bases. The CDR3 contains 14 residues. Germline values: CDR1 MNHEY, CDR2 SMNVEV (reference sequence). V lost 3 bases, J lost 7 bases, and 5 bases stayed unmatched. The CDR3 protein is CASSFSGGRQPQHF. As DNA, the CDR3 is TGTGCCAGCAGTTTCTCAGGGGGCCGGCAGCCCCAGCATTTT.

The J gene is TRBJ1-6, the V gene TRBV7-8, with a weak D call TRBD1 (6 bases). Germline V CDR1 and CDR2: SGHVS, FQNEAQ. The V end was cut by 1 base, the J end by 7 bases, with 17 bases between. The CDR3 is made up of 17 amino acids. Here the CDR3 reads CASSLVSGGAWNSPLHF. The CDR3 coding sequence is TGTGCCAGCAGCTTAGTATCGGGGGGCGCGTGGAATTCACCCCTCCACTTT.

This clone appeared once. The rearrangement joins TRBV27 to TRBJ1-5, with a weak D call TRBD1 (5 bases). Germline V CDR1 and CDR2: MNHEY, SMNVEV (reference sequence). Trimming cost V 4 bases and J 0 bases, with 31 bases left between them. The CDR3 length is 22 residues. The CDR3, as DNA: TGTGCCAGCAGTTCACAGAGTGACCATTGGGACGGGAGAAAAAATAGCAATCAGCCCCAGCATTTT. Its protein is CASSSQSDHWDGRKNSNQPQHF.

The CDR3 is CASSSTSGSYNEQFF. Written as DNA, the CDR3 is TGTGCCAGCAGCTCGACTAGCGGTTCCTACAATGAGCAGTTCTTC. The chain couples TRBV13 to TRBJ2-1, with TRBD2 identical over 9 bases. Germline CDR1 is PRHDT and CDR2 is FYEKMQ (reference sequence). With 4 bases clipped from V and 1 base from J, the junction kept 2 bases outside the gene matches. This CDR3 region has 15 residues.

The V call is TRBV5-1, the J call TRBJ2-3; 13 bases match TRBD2. The V gene end was trimmed by 4 bases and the J gene end by 3 bases; junction bases not matched to a gene: 5. Germline-derived CDR1 and CDR2 are SGHRS and YFSETQ. CDR3 length: 16 amino acids. CDR3 sequence: CASSRGLAGETDTQYF. The CDR3, as DNA: TGCGCCAGCAGCCGAGGACTAGCGGGAGAGACAGATACGCAGTATTTT.

The chain's CDR3 is CASSHRPGQGWHGYTF. CDR3 bases: TGCGCCAGCAGCCATCGTCCGGGACAGGGTTGGCATGGCTACACCTTC. The rearrangement links TRBV4-3 to TRBJ1-2, with TRBD1 matching 9 bases. The CDR3 is made up of 16 amino acids. Germline values: CDR1 LGHNA, CDR2 YSLEER. J was trimmed by 6 bases and V by 3 bases; bases with no gene match: 11.

The chain carries TRBV28 and TRBJ2-7, with 11 bases identical to TRBD1. The germline V gene has CDR1 MDHEN and CDR2 SYDVKM. The ends lost 2 bases at V and 4 bases at J; junction bases unmatched: 7. The CDR3 contains 16 residues. This CDR3 is CASSLPGQGAMYEQYF. The CDR3 bases are TGTGCCAGCAGTTTACCCGGACAGGGGGCGATGTACGAGCAGTACTTC.

CDR3 sequence (DNA): TGCAGCGTTGGTCGGGACAGGGCTTATGGAACTGAAGCTTTCTTT. Amino acids: CSVGRDRAYGTEAFF. The chain links TRBV29-1 to TRBJ1-1; 9 bases line up with TRBD1. Germline CDR1 SQVTM, CDR2 ANQGSEA. V shed 4 bases, J shed 5 bases, and the junction held 11 bases outside the gene matches. CDR3 length equals 15 residues. The full variable domain, completed using reference TRBV29-1 and TRBJ1-1, is SAVISQKPSRDICQRGTSLTIQCQVDSQVTMMFWYRQQPGQSLTLIATANQGSEATYESGFVIDKFPISRPNLTFSTLTVSNMSPEDSSIYLCSVGRDRAYGTEAFFGQGTRLTVV.

This clone was picked up a small number of times. The chain employs TRBV7-2 and TRBJ2-3, with 7 bases aligning to TRBD2. Germline V gives CDR1 SGHTA, CDR2 FQGNSA. The CDR3 length is 16 residues. V gave up 2 bases and J gave up 2 bases; unmatched junction bases: 7. CDR3 DNA sequence: TGTGCCAGCAGCTTACTGACGGGGGGAACCACAGATACGCAGTATTTT. It translates to CASSLLTGGTTDTQYF.